This TCR beta chain was documented in a study of CD4 and CD8 cells across lung adenocarcinoma regions. One entry per CDR3 protein results from TCRdb running MiXCR on the PCR reads. The sample shows thousands of distinct CDR3 sequences, roughly two thirds of them seen only once. The patients had localized lung adenocarcinoma, a non-small cell subtype. About this clonotype itself: Mismatch with germline at one junction end may stem from a read error.

The sequence was obtained from a female donor with lung adenocarcinoma. The CD4 and CD8 labels of this study may be unreliable. Material: CD4+ T cells from the center of a lung tumor.

The CDR3 region is CSADRKSTRLF. CDR3 DNA sequence: TGCAGTGCTGATCGGAAGAGCACACGTCTTTTT. V usage is TRBV20-1 and J usage is TRBJ1-4; D is undetermined. This CDR3 has 11 residues. In germline, CDR1 is DFQATT, CDR2 SNEGSKA (reference sequence).